Below, 14 T cell receptor beta chains from the same sample are listed, as sequenced in a study of T cells after yellow fever vaccination (dated by TCRdb to about 2019). In light of the paper, this sample's treatment or condition label describes: live attenuated yellow fever vaccine strain. Receptor amplification or capture employed 5' RACE. Instrument on record: Illumina HiSeq 2500. Through fastp at Q25 and MiXCR, TCRdb rebuilt clones from the public reads, retaining in-frame beta chains. One record per CDR3 amino acid sequence lists the most common genes and DNA. This sample has 450,000 to 550,000 distinct CDR3 sequences in its table, and roughly 22% of those were observed once. About 16% of the sample is held by the ten biggest clonotypes. The sample in question was PBMCs, obtained roughly 20 days after the first yellow fever vaccination. These receptor sequences come from a man younger than 30 who received the YFV17D yellow fever vaccine.

The genes are TRBV5-6 and TRBJ2-5; D might be TRBD2 (5 bases). The V gene's germline CDR1 is SGHDT and CDR2 YYEEEE. V was pared by 5 bases and J by 4 bases, with 15 bases between. The CDR3 has 14 residues. The CDR3 coding sequence is TGTGCCAGCAGTAAGGTTATGAGGGTAGAGACCCAGTACTTC. Amino acids: CASSKVMRVETQYF.

This clonotype was observed a few times. The J gene is TRBJ2-1, the V gene TRBV7-9; a weak D match, TRBD1 (6 bases). CDR1 SEHNR and CDR2 FQNEAQ come from the germline V gene (reference sequence). Trimming left V 5 bases short and J 4 bases short, with 15 bases between. This CDR3 region has 15 residues. CDR3 DNA sequence: TGTGCCAGCAGCCCTAAGACAGGAAAATACAATGAGCAGTTCTTC. Translation gives CASSPKTGKYNEQFF.

The chain recombines TRBV2 with TRBJ2-1, with D perhaps matching TRBD1 (5 bases). CDR1 and CDR2 from the germline V gene are SNHLY and FYNNEI. CDR3 length equals 14 residues. V dropped 8 bases and J dropped 5 bases, with 16 bases sitting between them. Written as DNA, the CDR3 is TGTGCCAGCTCTCTACCCTCAGGGAACAATGAGCAGTTCTTC. Protein: CASSLPSGNNEQFF.

V usage is TRBV4-3 and J usage is TRBJ1-1; D is ambiguous. Germline assignment: CDR1 LGHNA and CDR2 YSLEER. This CDR3 has 13 amino acids. Trimming removed 2 bases from V and 4 bases from J, with 8 bases in between. CDR3 in amino acids: CASSQYPATEAFF. The DNA of the CDR3 is TGCGCCAGCAGCCAATACCCAGCCACTGAAGCTTTCTTT.

The sample holds a few counts of this clonotype. The V call is TRBV4-3, the J call TRBJ2-3; 8 bases fit TRBD2. The germline gives CDR1 LGHNA, CDR2 YSLEER. The V gene end was trimmed by 6 bases and the J gene end by 5 bases; junction bases not matched to a gene: 10. CDR3 size: 15 residues. CDR3 bases: TGCGCCAGCAGTACTGCTGTCGGGAGGGTAGATACGCAGTATTTT. It encodes CASSTAVGRVDTQYF.

This clonotype was observed a handful of times. The rearrangement uses TRBV11-2 and TRBJ1-1; TRBD1 is a possible D gene (6 bases). From germline, CDR1 is SGHAT and CDR2 FQNNGV. V lost 5 bases and J 8 bases, leaving 18 bases between the germline ends. The CDR3 loop spans 14 amino acids. CDR3 sequence: CASSLGAQGREAFF. CDR3 nucleotide sequence: TGTGCCAGCAGCCTGGGGGCGCAGGGGAGGGAAGCTTTCTTT.

This clonotype was counted a few times. V gene TRBV9 combines with J gene TRBJ2-1; D may match TRBD1 or TRBD2 (5 bases each). V was shortened by 0 bases and J by 2 bases, with 9 bases between the two germline ends. Germline values: CDR1 SGDLS, CDR2 YYNGEE. This CDR3 contains 15 residues. Here the CDR3 DNA reads TGTGCCAGCAGCGTAGGTGGGGGTGCCTACAATGAGCAGTTCTTC. It is translated as CASSVGGGAYNEQFF.

This clonotype was observed at least ten times. V gene TRBV5-1 combines with J gene TRBJ2-1; 10 bases are a match to TRBD1. CDR1 and CDR2 from the germline V gene are SGHRS and YFSETQ. The CDR3 sequence is 15 residues long. V shed 4 bases, J shed 9 bases, and the junction held 10 bases outside the gene matches. In DNA, the CDR3 is TGCGCCAGCAGCGACCGGACAGGGGGGCCGGGTGAGCAGTTCTTC. This gives the protein CASSDRTGGPGEQFF.

This clonotype was seen a handful of times. The chain carries TRBV4-1 and TRBJ2-2; no reliable D call. The CDR3 is 12 amino acids. Trimming cost V 8 bases and J 6 bases, with 10 bases left between them. Germline V gene data show CDR1 as MGHRA and CDR2 as YSYEKL. The CDR3 spells CASSGASGELFF. CDR3 nucleotide sequence: TGCGCCAGCTCGGGCGCGTCCGGGGAGCTGTTTTTT.

This clonotype was observed a few times. The chain links TRBV4-3 to TRBJ2-2; TRBD2 matches 11 bases. The CDR3 loop spans 16 amino acids. From germline, CDR1 is LGHNA and CDR2 YSLEER. J gave up 6 bases and V 4 bases, and 7 bases lay outside the gene matches. CDR3 nucleotides: TGCGCCAGCAGCCCTCTAGCGGGGGGATTCGCCGGGGAGCTGTTTTTT. It specifies CASSPLAGGFAGELFF.

The chain has TRBV5-1 and TRBJ2-2; D is ambiguous. This CDR3 is 14 amino acids long. Trimming shortened V by 5 bases and J by 3 bases, and 11 bases separated the two germline ends. In germline, CDR1 is SGHRS, CDR2 YFSETQ. CDR3 in amino acids: CASRETTDTGELFF. In DNA, the CDR3 is TGCGCCAGCAGGGAGACAACCGACACCGGGGAGCTGTTTTTT.

V is TRBV7-6 and J is TRBJ1-5; D unclear. Between the trimmed V and J ends, which lost 6 bases and 0 bases, there was a span of 12 bases. The CDR3 has 15 residues. The germline CDR1 and CDR2 sequences are SGHVS and FNYEAQ. CDR3 residues: CASSPAAYSNQPQHF. The CDR3, as DNA: TGTGCCAGCAGTCCAGCGGCGTATAGCAATCAGCCCCAGCATTTT.

The chain combines TRBV27 with TRBJ2-3; no definite D call. V dropped 2 bases and J dropped 0 bases, with 18 bases sitting between them. The germline CDR1 and CDR2 sequences are MNHEY and SMNVEV (reference sequence). The CDR3 has 18 amino acids. The CDR3 sequence: CASSLSPLGLGSTDTQYF. The CDR3 bases are TGTGCCAGCAGTTTAAGCCCCTTAGGGCTGGGTAGCACAGATACGCAGTATTTT.

The gene calls are TRBV28 and TRBJ2-5; TRBD2 agrees at 14 bases. The germline gives CDR1 MDHEN, CDR2 SYDVKM. Trimming at V came to 4 bases and at J to 2 bases, leaving 9 bases not matched to a gene. The CDR3 extends over 18 amino acids. The CDR3, as DNA: TGTGCCAGCAGTTCCCATGGGGGACTAGCGGGGGCTCAAGAGACCCAGTACTTC. Translating it yields CASSSHGGLAGAQETQYF.